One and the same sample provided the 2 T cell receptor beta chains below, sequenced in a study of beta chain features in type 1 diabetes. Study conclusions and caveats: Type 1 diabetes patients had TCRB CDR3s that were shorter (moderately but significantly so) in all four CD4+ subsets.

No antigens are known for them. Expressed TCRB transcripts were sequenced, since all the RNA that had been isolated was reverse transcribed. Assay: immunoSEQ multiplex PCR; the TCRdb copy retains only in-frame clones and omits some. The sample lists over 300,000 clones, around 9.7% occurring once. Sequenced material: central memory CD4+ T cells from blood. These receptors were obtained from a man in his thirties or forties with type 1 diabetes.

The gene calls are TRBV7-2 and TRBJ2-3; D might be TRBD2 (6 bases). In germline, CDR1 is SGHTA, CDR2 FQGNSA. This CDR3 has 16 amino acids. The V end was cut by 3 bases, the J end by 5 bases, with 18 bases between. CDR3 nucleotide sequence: TGTGCCAGCAGCTTCACCGGGACTGGGATGAAAGATACGCAGTATTTT. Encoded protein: CASSFTGTGMKDTQYF. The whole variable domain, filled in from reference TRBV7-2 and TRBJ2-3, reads GAGVSQSPSNKVTEKGKDVELRCDPISGHTALYWYRQSLGQGLEFLIYFQGNSAPDKSGLPSDRFSAERTGGSVSTLTIQRTQQEDSAVYLCASSFTGTGMKDTQYFGPGTRLTVL.

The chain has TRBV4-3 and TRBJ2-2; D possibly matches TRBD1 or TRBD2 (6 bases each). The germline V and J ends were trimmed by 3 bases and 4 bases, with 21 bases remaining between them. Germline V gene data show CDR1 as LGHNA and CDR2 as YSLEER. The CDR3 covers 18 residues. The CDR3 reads CASSQFRGSGAVTGELFF. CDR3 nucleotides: TGCGCCAGCAGCCAGTTCCGGGGGTCGGGGGCCGTCACCGGGGAGCTGTTTTTT.